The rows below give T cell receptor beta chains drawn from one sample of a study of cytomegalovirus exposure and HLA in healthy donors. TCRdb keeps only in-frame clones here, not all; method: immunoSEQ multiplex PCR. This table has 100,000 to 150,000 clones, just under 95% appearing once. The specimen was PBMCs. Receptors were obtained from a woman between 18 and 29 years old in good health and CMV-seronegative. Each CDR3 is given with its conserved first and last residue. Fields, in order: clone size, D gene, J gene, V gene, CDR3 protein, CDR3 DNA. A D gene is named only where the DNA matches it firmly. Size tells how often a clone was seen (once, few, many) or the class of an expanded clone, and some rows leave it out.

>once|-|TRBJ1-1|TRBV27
CASSLGGGDTEAFF
TGTGCCAGCAGTTTGGGCGGGGGAGACACTGAAGCTTTCTTT
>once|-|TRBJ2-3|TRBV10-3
CAIGASDTTDTQYF
TGTGCCATCGGGGCTAGCGATACCACAGATACGCAGTATTTT
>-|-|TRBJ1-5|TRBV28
CASSFIPGINQPQHF
TGTGCCAGCAGTTTTATTCCAGGGATCAATCAGCCCCAGCATTTT
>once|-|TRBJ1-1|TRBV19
CASSKGGRSEAFF
TGTGCCAGTAGTAAAGGGGGAAGGTCTGAAGCTTTCTTT
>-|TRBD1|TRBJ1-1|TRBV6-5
CASSYSGQAMNTEAFF
TGTGCCAGCAGTTACTCTGGACAGGCCATGAACACTGAAGCTTTCTTT
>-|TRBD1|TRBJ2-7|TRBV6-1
CASRATGQGYEQYF
TGTGCCAGCAGAGCAACGGGACAGGGATACGAGCAGTACTTC
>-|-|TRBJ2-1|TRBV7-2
CASTLTSLISYNEQFF
TGTGCCAGCACCCTAACCTCCTTGATTTCCTACAATGAGCAGTTCTTC
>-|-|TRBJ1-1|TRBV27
CASGHREGNTEAFF
TGTGCCAGCGGACACAGGGAAGGAAACACTGAAGCTTTCTTT
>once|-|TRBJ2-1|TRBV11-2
CASSPRAATTYEQFF
TGTGCCAGCAGCCCCAGGGCTGCTACGACATATGAGCAGTTCTTC
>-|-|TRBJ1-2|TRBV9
CASRGVDGINYGYTF
TGTGCCAGCAGAGGAGTTGACGGGATAAACTATGGCTACACCTTC
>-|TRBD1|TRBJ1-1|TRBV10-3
CAMRDRYNTEAFF
TGTGCCATGCGGGACAGATATAACACTGAAGCTTTCTTT
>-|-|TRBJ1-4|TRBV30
CAWGSQGNEKLFF
TGTGCCTGGGGGTCCCAGGGGAATGAAAAACTGTTTTTT
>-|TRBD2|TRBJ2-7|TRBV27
CASSFTSGGLYEQYF
TGTGCCAGCAGTTTCACTAGCGGGGGGCTATACGAGCAGTACTTC
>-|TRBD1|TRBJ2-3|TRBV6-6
CASSPLDRVDSDTQYF
TGTGCCAGCAGTCCGCTCGACAGGGTTGATAGTGATACGCAGTATTTT
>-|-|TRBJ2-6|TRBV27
CASRLISGANVLTF
TGTGCCAGCAGACTCATCTCTGGGGCCAACGTCCTGACTTTC
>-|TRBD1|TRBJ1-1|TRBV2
CASSSVGTGKAEAFF
TGTGCCAGCAGTTCGGTAGGGACAGGGAAAGCTGAAGCTTTCTTT
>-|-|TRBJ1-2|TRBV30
CAWSPSDSPMRGYTF
TGTGCCTGGAGTCCCTCGGACAGTCCGATGAGAGGCTACACCTTC
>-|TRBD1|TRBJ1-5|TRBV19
CASSQEGARNQPQHF
TGTGCCAGTAGTCAGGAGGGGGCGCGCAATCAGCCCCAGCATTTT
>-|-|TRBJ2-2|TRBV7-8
CASSPLRISGYTGELFF
TGTGCCAGCAGCCCCCTTCGAATCTCAGGGTACACCGGGGAGCTGTTTTTT
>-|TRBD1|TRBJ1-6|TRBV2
CASRLDRSGDGGSPLHF
TGTGCCAGCAGATTGGACAGGAGTGGGGATGGGGGTTCACCCCTCCACTTT
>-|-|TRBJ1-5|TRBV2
CASSGPQGMSQPQHF
TGTGCCAGCAGTGGACCTCAGGGGATGAGTCAGCCCCAGCATTTT
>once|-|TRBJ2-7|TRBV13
CASSSYQGSHYEQYF
TGTGCCAGCAGCTCCTATCAGGGCAGCCACTACGAGCAGTACTTC
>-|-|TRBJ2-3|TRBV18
CASSPTRPDTQYF
TGTGCCAGCTCACCCACCAGGCCAGATACGCAGTATTTT
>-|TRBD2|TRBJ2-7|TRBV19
CASSVTGTSGSYEQYF
TGTGCCAGTAGTGTCACCGGGACTAGCGGGAGTTACGAGCAGTACTTC
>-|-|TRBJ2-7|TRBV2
CASSEGRASYEQYF
TGTGCCAGCAGTGAAGGCAGGGCGAGCTACGAGCAGTACTTC
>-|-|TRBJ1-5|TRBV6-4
CARSSGGSGNQPQHF
TGTGCCAGAAGTTCGGGAGGGTCCGGCAATCAGCCCCAGCATTTT
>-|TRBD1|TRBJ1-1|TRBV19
CASSKPFGTGGPEAFF
TGTGCCAGTAGTAAACCCTTTGGGACAGGGGGCCCTGAAGCTTTCTTT
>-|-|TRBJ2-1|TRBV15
CATSRRRTGTQNNEQFF
TGTGCCACCAGCAGACGCAGAACCGGGACACAGAACAATGAGCAGTTCTTC
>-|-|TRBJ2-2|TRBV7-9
CASSFMESGELFF
TGTGCCAGCAGCTTTATGGAGTCCGGGGAGCTGTTTTTT
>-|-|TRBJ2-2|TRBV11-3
CASSSGGTGELFF
TGTGCCAGCAGCTCTGGGGGGACCGGGGAGCTGTTTTTT
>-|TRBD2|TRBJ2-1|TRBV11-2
CASSPTSGRSDEQFF
TGTGCCAGCAGCCCAACTAGCGGGAGGAGCGATGAGCAGTTCTTC
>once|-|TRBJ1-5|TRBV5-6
CASSFFEGQGFNQPQHF
TGTGCCAGCAGCTTTTTTGAAGGCCAGGGGTTCAATCAGCCCCAGCATTTT
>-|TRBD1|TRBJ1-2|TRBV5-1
CASSLAVGTGDGYTF
TGCGCCAGCAGCTTGGCGGTCGGGACAGGGGATGGCTACACCTTC
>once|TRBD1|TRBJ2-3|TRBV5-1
CASSMGQSTDTQYF
TGCGCCAGCAGCATGGGACAGAGCACAGATACGCAGTATTTT
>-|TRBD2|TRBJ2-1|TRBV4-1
CASSLGGAGGYNEQFF
TGCGCCAGCAGCCTCGGGGGAGCGGGGGGTTACAATGAGCAGTTCTTC
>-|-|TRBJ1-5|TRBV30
CAWSADRGKQPQHF
TGTGCCTGGAGTGCAGACAGAGGAAAACAGCCCCAGCATTTT
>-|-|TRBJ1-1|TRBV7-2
CASSLGGPDTEAFF
TGTGCCAGCAGCTTAGGGGGGCCAGACACTGAAGCTTTCTTT
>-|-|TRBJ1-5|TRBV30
CAWSFPGQPQHF
TGTGCCTGGAGTTTTCCGGGACAGCCCCAGCATTTT
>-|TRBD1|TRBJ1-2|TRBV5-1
CASSLVGGEDYGYTF
TGCGCCAGCAGCTTGGTAGGGGGCGAAGACTATGGCTACACCTTC
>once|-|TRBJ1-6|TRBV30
CAWSAGVLRSPLHF
TGTGCCTGGAGTGCGGGTGTTCTGCGATCACCCCTCCACTTT
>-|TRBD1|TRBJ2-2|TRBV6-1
CASSRQGSLTGELFF
TGTGCCAGCAGTCGACAGGGTAGCCTCACCGGGGAGCTGTTTTTT
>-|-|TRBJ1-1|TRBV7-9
CASSFYRGSEAFF
TGTGCCAGCAGCTTCTATAGGGGATCAGAAGCTTTCTTT
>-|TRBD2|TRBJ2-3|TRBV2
CASSVESRLAGGLDTQYF
TGTGCCAGCAGTGTGGAGTCCCGACTAGCGGGAGGGTTAGATACGCAGTATTTT
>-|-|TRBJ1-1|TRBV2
CASGRYLNTEAFF
TGTGCCAGCGGTCGGTACTTGAACACTGAAGCTTTCTTT
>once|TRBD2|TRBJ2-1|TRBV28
CASRAVGYNEAGGYEQFF
TGTGCCAGCAGAGCAGTTGGATACAACGAAGCGGGAGGATATGAGCAGTTCTTC